Listed here are 16 T cell receptor beta chains from one sample, sequenced in a study of blood T cell repertoires in COVID-19 (dated by TCRdb to about 2020). Libraries were prepared through the immunoSEQ multiplex PCR assay. The immuneACCESS repertoire file appears here via TCRdb, limited to in-frame rearrangements. These files lack a portion of the clones; in checked studies, under half of the deficit traces to unresolved V genes, and the cause of the others is not known. This sample lists about 60,000 clones; over 55% were detected once. The ten largest clones represent about 5% of the sample. Sequencing was carried out using peripheral blood. These receptors came from a woman aged 70-85 years with COVID-19, enrolled during active disease.

Only a few counts were recorded for this clone. This rearrangement joins TRBV25-1 to TRBJ1-2; maybe TRBD1 (6 bases). This CDR3 is built from 15 residues. The V gene lost 0 bases and the J gene lost 4 bases, with 12 bases spanning the gap. Germline assignment: CDR1 MGHDK and CDR2 SYGVNS. The CDR3: CASSEYPGDIYGYTF. CDR3 bases: TGTGCCAGCAGTGAATACCCTGGGGACATCTATGGCTACACCTTC.

The chain has TRBV6-2 or TRBV6-3 and TRBJ1-1, with 9 bases fitting TRBD1. The ends lost 5 bases at V and 3 bases at J; junction bases unmatched: 10. This CDR3 comprises 16 residues. The germline V gene encodes CDR1 MNHEY and CDR2 SVGEGT. The CDR3 sequence: CASSDGGGQGDTEAFF. The DNA for the CDR3 is TGTGCCAGCAGTGACGGTGGGGGACAGGGTGACACTGAAGCTTTCTTT.

This clone was detected a few times. V gene TRBV6-5 combines with J gene TRBJ2-2; 10 positions match TRBD2. J gave up 4 bases and V 6 bases, and 5 bases lay outside the gene matches. Germline-derived CDR1 and CDR2 are MNHEY and SVGAGI. The CDR3 spans 15 residues. The CDR3 region is CASSASGGVTGELFF. CDR3 coding DNA: TGTGCCAGCAGCGCTAGCGGGGGAGTCACCGGGGAGCTGTTTTTT.

The chain carries TRBV9 and TRBJ1-5; 8 nucleotides match TRBD1. Germline V gene lookup returns CDR1 SGDLS and CDR2 YYNGEE. The CDR3 loop spans 14 amino acids. The V gene end was trimmed by 4 bases and the J gene end by 5 bases; junction bases not matched to a gene: 5. This CDR3 is CASSRQGRDQPQHF. For the CDR3, the DNA is TGTGCCAGCAGCCGACAGGGGCGGGATCAGCCCCAGCATTTT. The full variable domain, its missing parts supplied by reference TRBV9 and TRBJ1-5, is DSGVTQTPKHLITATGQRVTLRCSPRSGDLSVYWYQQSLDQGLQFLIQYYNGEERAKGNILERFSAQQFPDLHSELNLSSLELGDSALYFCASSRQGRDQPQHFGDGTRLSIL.

Only a few counts were recorded for this clone. The CDR3 sequence is CASRGTSGSYGEQFF. The CDR3 DNA reads as TGTGCCAGTAGGGGGACTAGCGGGAGTTACGGTGAGCAGTTCTTC. This chain uses TRBV19 with TRBJ2-1; 14 nucleotides align to TRBD2. The V and J ends lost 6 bases and 9 bases, in that order; junction bases with no gene match: 7. Per germline, CDR1 LNHDA and CDR2 SQIVND (reference sequence). There are 15 residues in the CDR3.

The chain joins TRBV11-2 to TRBJ2-7; 12 nucleotides line up with TRBD2. The germline CDR1 and CDR2 sequences are SGHAT and FQNNGV. The CDR3 is made up of 15 amino acids. The V gene end was trimmed by 1 base and the J gene end by 10 bases; junction bases not matched to a gene: 8. Here the CDR3 reads CASSLGLAGGGGQYV. The CDR3 DNA reads as TGTGCCAGCAGCTTAGGGCTAGCGGGAGGGGGAGGACAGTACGTC.

In its sample, this clone was seen a few times. The rearrangement links TRBV7-9 to TRBJ1-2, with D unresolved. V was pared by 7 bases and J by 5 bases, with 14 bases between. CDR1 and CDR2 from the germline V gene are SEHNR and FQNEAQ (reference sequence). This CDR3 region has 13 residues. The CDR3: CASTPGGSYGYTF. The CDR3 nucleotides are TGTGCCAGCACCCCCGGAGGGTCTTATGGCTACACCTTC.

V is TRBV11-2 and J is TRBJ2-5; possible D gene TRBD1, 5 bases. The CDR3 consists of 14 residues. With 2 bases removed from V and 6 bases from J, the gap between germline ends came to 13 bases. In germline, CDR1 is SGHAT, CDR2 FQNNGV. The CDR3 DNA sequence: TGTGCCAGCAGCTTAATAGCAGGGTACCAGACCCAGTACTTC. Translated, it gives CASSLIAGYQTQYF. Looking up the rest from reference TRBV11-2 and TRBJ2-5 gives the full variable domain: EAGVAQSPRYKIIEKRQSVAFWCNPISGHATLYWYQQILGQGPKLLIQFQNNGVVDDSQLPKDRFSAERLKGVDSTLKIQPAKLEDSAVYLCASSLIAGYQTQYFGPGTRLLVL.

This rearrangement joins TRBV19 to TRBJ1-2; D gene unclear. The CDR3 length is 14 residues. V was pared by 5 bases and J by 4 bases, with 14 bases between. Germline assignment: CDR1 LNHDA and CDR2 SQIVND (reference sequence). This CDR3 is CASSPSRGPYGYTF. CDR3 nucleotides: TGTGCCAGTAGTCCCTCCCGGGGTCCCTATGGCTACACCTTC.

This clone has a handful of counts. The V call is TRBV7-9, the J call TRBJ2-3; TRBD2 aligns across 11 bases. The V gene's germline CDR1 is SEHNR and CDR2 FQNEAQ (reference sequence). The V segment lost 3 bases and the J segment 0 bases; nucleotides outside the gene matches: 8. CDR3 size: 18 residues. CDR3 bases: TGTGCCAGCAGCTTCCCCCGCCGACTAGCGGGGAGCACAGATACGCAGTATTTT. Its protein is CASSFPRRLAGSTDTQYF.

This rearrangement joins TRBV6-1 to TRBJ1-3; D is ambiguous. The CDR3 sequence is 13 residues long. Germline-derived CDR1 and CDR2 are MNHNS and SASEGT. Trimming pared 3 bases from V and 2 bases from J, leaving 5 bases between. The DNA for the CDR3 is TGTGCCAGCAGTGACGGGACTGGAAACACCATATATTTT. As protein: CASSDGTGNTIYF.

The chain has TRBV12-5 and TRBJ2-1; 11 bases match TRBD2. Trimming took 0 bases from V and 5 from J; bases not matched to a gene: 6. The CDR3 has 17 amino acids. Germline-derived CDR1 and CDR2 are LGHNT and FRNRAP. CDR3 DNA: TGTGCTAGTGGTTTGGTCGTTACGACTAGCGGGAACAATGAGCAGTTCTTC. As protein: CASGLVVTTSGNNEQFF.

The rearrangement links TRBV5-1 to TRBJ1-3; the D is unclear. CDR1 is SGHRS, CDR2 YFSETQ, per germline. There are 14 residues in the CDR3. Trimming shortened V by 3 bases and J by 3 bases, and 10 bases separated the two germline ends. The CDR3 loop reads CASSSRAGGNTIYF. The CDR3 DNA is TGCGCCAGCAGCTCCCGGGCGGGTGGAAACACCATATATTTT.

This sequence joins TRBV6-2 or TRBV6-3 and TRBJ2-3, with 9 bases aligning to TRBD2. With V trimmed by 2 bases and J by 4 bases, 4 bases remained unmatched. The CDR3 runs 15 residues. The V gene's germline CDR1 is MNHEY and CDR2 SVGEGT. CDR3 region: CASSYIAGAPDTQYF. The CDR3 DNA reads TGTGCCAGCAGTTACATAGCGGGAGCCCCAGATACGCAGTATTTT.

This clone has only a few counts. The chain combines TRBV6-5 with TRBJ1-1; the D gene is possibly TRBD1 (5 bases). The V and J ends lost 5 bases and 6 bases respectively, with 10 bases between them. The CDR3 spans 12 residues. Germline CDR1 MNHEY, CDR2 SVGAGI. The chain's CDR3 is CASSPGIAEAFF. As DNA, the CDR3 is TGTGCCAGCAGTCCAGGGATCGCTGAAGCTTTCTTT.

The chain uses TRBV6-5 and TRBJ2-5; D perhaps matches TRBD2 (5 bases). V was trimmed by 6 bases and J by 2 bases, leaving 16 bases between them. The CDR3 has 15 amino acids. Per the germline V gene, CDR1 is MNHEY and CDR2 is SVGAGI. This chain's CDR3 is CASSTTVRTQETQYF. CDR3 sequence (DNA): TGTGCCAGCAGCACAACCGTCAGGACTCAAGAGACCCAGTACTTC.